These T cell receptor beta chains were read from a single sample in a study of shared clonotypes between healthy human individuals. Data came from immunoSEQ multiplex PCR; TCRdb stores just in-frame clones and leaves some out. The top ten clones hold under 2% of a sample with about 680,000 clones, more than 70% of them seen once. The sample consisted of memory CD4+ T cells sorted from blood. These receptor sequences come from a woman in her 30s in good health. The CDR3 runs from the conserved cysteine through the conserved F or W. Each record gives: J gene, clone size, D gene, V gene, CDR3 DNA, CDR3 protein. D genes are given only for firm matches. Clone size is given for some rows only: seen once, a few or many times, or a class if the clone is expanded.

>TRBJ2-3|.|TRBD1|TRBV5-1
TGCGCCAGCAGCTTGGATGGACAGGGAAGAGGAGATACGCAGTATTTT
CASSLDGQGRGDTQYF
>TRBJ1-2|.|TRBD1|TRBV6-1
TGTGCCAGCAGTACCGGGACAGCGAACTATGGCTACACCTTC
CASSTGTANYGYTF
>TRBJ2-5|.|.|TRBV28
TGTGCCAGCAGTTTAAGGGGGAGGTACCAAGAGACCCAGTACTTC
CASSLRGRYQETQYF
>TRBJ2-2|many|TRBD1|TRBV7-6
TGTGCCAGCAGTTCGGACAGGGGGGCCGGGGAGCTGTTTTTT
CASSSDRGAGELFF
>TRBJ2-7|.|.|TRBV4-1
TGCGCCAGCAGCCAAGGCCCCGGGTTCTCCTACGAGCAGTACTTC
CASSQGPGFSYEQYF
>TRBJ1-5|.|.|TRBV28
TGTGCCAGCAGTTTACCGTGGAGCAATCAGCCCCAGCATTTT
CASSLPWSNQPQHF
>TRBJ1-2|.|TRBD1|TRBV27
TGTGCCAGCAGGAGAAGACAGGGCTCCTCCTATGGCTACACCTTC
CASRRRQGSSYGYTF
>TRBJ2-7|.|TRBD2|TRBV5-4
TGTGCCAGCAGTACAGGGACTAGCGGGAGGATATCCGAGCAGTACTTC
CASSTGTSGRISEQYF
>TRBJ2-7|.|TRBD2|TRBV27
TGTGCCAGCAGTTCCCCGATTAGCGGGAGGTACGAGCAGTACTTC
CASSSPISGRYEQYF
>TRBJ1-3|.|.|TRBV18
TGTGCCAGCTCACTACAAGGCTCAACCTCTGGAAACACCATATATTTT
CASSLQGSTSGNTIYF
>TRBJ2-7|.|.|TRBV2
TGTGCCAGCAGTGCCTCCGGAAACGAGCAGTACTTC
CASSASGNEQYF
>TRBJ2-7|.|TRBD2|TRBV7-9
TGTGCCAGCAGTAGTGACATAGCGGGATTCTTGCAGTACTTC
CASSSDIAGFLQYF
>TRBJ2-1|few|.|TRBV5-1
TGCGCCAGCAGCTTGGTAGGGGAGGAATACAATGAGCAGTTCTTC
CASSLVGEEYNEQFF
>TRBJ2-5|.|.|TRBV28
TGTGCCAGCAGTTTATATGGCGGGCCGTACCAAGAGACCCAGTACTTC
CASSLYGGPYQETQYF
>TRBJ1-5|.|.|TRBV6-5
TGTGCCAGCAGTTACTTGGGTAAAGCGGGTCAGCCCCAGCATTTT
CASSYLGKAGQPQHF
>TRBJ1-1|.|.|TRBV4-1
TGCGCCAGCAGCCAAGCCGGGGGCCGGGCCACTGAAGCTTTCTTT
CASSQAGGRATEAFF
>TRBJ2-4|.|TRBD2|TRBV4-2
TGTGCCAGCAGCCAAGAGCGGGAGTCCAAAAACATTCAGTACTTC
CASSQERESKNIQYF
>TRBJ2-5|.|TRBD1|TRBV5-4
TGTGCCAGCAGTGGCGGACAGGGCTCCCAAGAGACCCAGTACTTC
CASSGGQGSQETQYF
>TRBJ2-5|.|.|TRBV18
TGTGCCAGCTCCCCCGGGGAGCAAGAGACCCAGTACTTC
CASSPGEQETQYF
>TRBJ1-4|.|.|TRBV4-2
TGTGCCAGCAGCCCCGGGGGGGCCGGTAGAGTTGAAAAACTGTTTTTT
CASSPGGAGRVEKLFF
>TRBJ1-3|few|.|TRBV19
TGTGCCCCCACTCGGGGATTTGGAAACACCATATATTTT
CAPTRGFGNTIYF
>TRBJ1-5|.|.|TRBV19
TGTGCCAGTAGTATGAGGCATCAGCCCCAGCATTTT
CASSMRHQPQHF
>TRBJ2-7|once|.|TRBV5-1
TGCGCCAGCAGCTTGGCCGTTTCTTCCTACGAGCAGTACTTC
CASSLAVSSYEQYF
>TRBJ2-5|.|.|TRBV5-1
TGCGCCAGCAGCGCTTCAGGGGAGTACCAAGAGACCCAGTACTTC
CASSASGEYQETQYF
>TRBJ2-7|once|TRBD2|TRBV10-1
TGCGCCACCTCCCCCGGAGGACTAGCGAACGGCGAGCAGTACTTC
CATSPGGLANGEQYF
>TRBJ2-2|.|.|TRBV7-9
TGTGCCAGCAGCCCCGAGGGACCAGACACCGGGGAGCTGTTTTTT
CASSPEGPDTGELFF
>TRBJ1-5|many|.|TRBV10-3
TGTGCCATCGGGACAACTAATAGCAATCAGCCCCAGCATTTT
CAIGTTNSNQPQHF
>TRBJ1-5|.|TRBD1|TRBV28
TGTGCCAGCAGTTTATCGGACAGGGCCCAGCCCCAGCATTTT
CASSLSDRAQPQHF
>TRBJ2-5|.|.|TRBV19
TGTGCCAGTAGGACAATGTCCGGTGGTGGGACCCAGTACTTC
CASRTMSGGGTQYF
>TRBJ2-1|.|TRBD2|TRBV19
TGTGCCAGTAGTGCTAGCGGGAGATATAACAATGAGCAGTTCTTC
CASSASGRYNNEQFF
>TRBJ2-7|few|.|TRBV19
TGTGCCAGTAGTACAAGTCGGTCCAGCTCCTACGAGCAGTACTTC
CASSTSRSSSYEQYF
>TRBJ2-4|once|.|TRBV2
TGTGCCAGCAGTGAGGATTCCGTGACCAAAAACATTCAGTACTTC
CASSEDSVTKNIQYF
>TRBJ2-7|few|TRBD1|TRBV28
TGTGCCAGCAGTTTAACGGCAGGGGGTCTCTCCTACGAGCAGTACTTC
CASSLTAGGLSYEQYF
>TRBJ2-7|.|.|TRBV11-2
TGTGCCAGCAGCTCGACTTGGGTGGACGAGCAGTACTTC
CASSSTWVDEQYF
>TRBJ2-7|.|TRBD2|TRBV30
TGTGCCTTTACTTTCTGGCGGGAGACCTACGAGCAGTACTTC
CAFTFWRETYEQYF
>TRBJ1-1|.|.|TRBV2
TGTGCCAGCAGTTCGGGAAGGAACACTGAAGCTTTCTTT
CASSSGRNTEAFF
>TRBJ2-3|few|.|TRBV5-1
TGCGCCAGCAGCCCCGGGTTGGGGTTCGCCACAGATACGCAGTATTTT
CASSPGLGFATDTQYF
>TRBJ1-5|.|.|TRBV19
TGTGCCAGTAGTAGCCTAAGCAATCAGCCCCAGCATTTT
CASSSLSNQPQHF
>TRBJ2-1|few|.|TRBV2
TGTGCCAGCAGTGAAAGCGCGTCTGGGAAGCAGTTCTTC
CASSESASGKQFF
>TRBJ2-7|many|.|TRBV6-5
TGTGCCAGCAGGTCGACGGACACCTACGAGCAGTACTTC
CASRSTDTYEQYF
>TRBJ2-6|once|.|TRBV7-9
TGTGCCAGCAGGCGGCAGGGCGCTGGGGCCAACGTCCTGACTTTC
CASRRQGAGANVLTF
>TRBJ2-2|.|.|TRBV4-1
TGCGCCAGCAGCCATAAATCCCGTGTATCTAGAGCGGACTCCGGGGAGCTGTTTTTT
CASSHKSRVSRADSGELFF
>TRBJ1-1|.|TRBD1|TRBV19
TGTGCCAGTGGTGACAGGGGGACTGAAGCTTTCTTT
CASGDRGTEAFF
>TRBJ2-3|.|.|TRBV7-9
TGTGCCAGCACCTCGTGGGAAGGAGATACGCAGTATTTT
CASTSWEGDTQYF
>TRBJ2-7|.|TRBD1|TRBV28
TGTGCCAGCAGGAGACAGGGGGCCTACGAGCAGTACTTC
CASRRQGAYEQYF
>TRBJ1-1|few|.|TRBV19
TGTGCCAGTAGTTTGACAGGGAACACTGAAGCTTTCTTT
CASSLTGNTEAFF
>TRBJ2-1|few|TRBD2|TRBV4-2
TGTGCCAGCAGCTTAACCAGCGGGAGGACGAACAATGAGCAGTTCTTC
CASSLTSGRTNNEQFF
>TRBJ2-7|.|TRBD1|TRBV11-2
TGTGCCAGCAGCTTAGAAGGCGGGACAGGTTCCTACGAGCAGTACTTC
CASSLEGGTGSYEQYF
>TRBJ1-1|.|TRBD1|TRBV11-2
TGTGCCAGCACCCCGCGGACAGGGGCTTTCACTGAAGCTTTCTTT
CASTPRTGAFTEAFF
>TRBJ2-5|once|.|TRBV27
TGTGCCAGCAAGAAACAGGGAGGGGAGACCCAGTACTTC
CASKKQGGETQYF
>TRBJ1-5|.|.|TRBV19
TGTGCCAGTGAAGGCTGGGGGGGGAGCAATCAGCCCCAGCATTTT
CASEGWGGSNQPQHF
>TRBJ2-3|.|.|TRBV27
TGTGCCAGCAGTTTTCGACTGGAAGGCTCAGATACGCAGTATTTT
CASSFRLEGSDTQYF